This entry lists 28 T cell receptor beta chains sequenced from one sample in a study of cytomegalovirus exposure and HLA in healthy donors. Primers included in the PCR were 60 Vbeta and 13 Jbeta primers. Sequenced by immunoSEQ multiplex PCR; TCRdb stores in-frame clones only, minus some. The table has some 100,000 clones, over 60% seen once; the top ten hold 3.5% to 5%. Input material: PBMCs. All receptors derive from a female donor in good health and CMV-seropositive.

In nucleotides, the CDR3 is TGTGCCAGCGCTAGCGTAGCGGGGGGGTGGAATGAGCAGTTCTTC. Its translation: CASASVAGGWNEQFF. The chain carries TRBV9 and TRBJ2-1; 11 bases are shared with TRBD2. There are 15 residues in the CDR3. The germline V gene encodes CDR1 SGDLS and CDR2 YYNGEE. The J segment lost 7 bases and the V segment lost 7 bases, leaving 10 bases of the junction unmatched.

This rearrangement joins TRBV4-3 to TRBJ2-1; 8 bases fit TRBD1. Germline V gives CDR1 LGHNA, CDR2 YSLEER. V gave up 3 bases and J gave up 3 bases; unmatched junction bases: 4. This CDR3 has 15 residues. The CDR3 protein is CASSHDRGLYNEQFF. The CDR3 DNA reads TGCGCCAGCAGCCACGACAGGGGCCTCTACAATGAGCAGTTCTTC.

This clone was recorded a few times. The V gene is TRBV15, the J gene TRBJ1-4, with 10 bases that match TRBD1. Germline-derived CDR1 and CDR2 are LNHNV and YYDKDF (reference sequence). The ends lost 0 bases at V and 8 bases at J; junction bases unmatched: 6. There are 16 residues in the CDR3. The DNA for the CDR3 is TGTGCCACCAGCAGAGATTTGGGACAGGGGACCGAAAAACTGTTTTTT. As protein: CATSRDLGQGTEKLFF.

The gene calls are TRBV6-5 and TRBJ2-7, with D possibly being TRBD1 (5 bases). Germline lookup yields CDR1 MNHEY and CDR2 SVGAGI. Trimming shortened V by 5 bases and J by 1 base, and 15 bases separated the two germline ends. The CDR3 is made up of 15 amino acids. The CDR3 region has the DNA TGTGCCAGCAGTAGCACCCGCAGGGTGTCCTACGAGCAGTACTTC. The encoded protein is CASSSTRRVSYEQYF.

V and J are TRBV29-1 and TRBJ2-7; perhaps TRBD2 as D (5 bases). The CDR3 is 14 amino acids. V was trimmed by 7 bases and J by 2 bases, leaving 18 bases between them. CDR1 is SQVTM, CDR2 ANQGSEA, per germline. CDR3 sequence reads: CSAKQSGATYEQYF. The CDR3 DNA is TGCAGCGCCAAACAAAGCGGTGCTACCTACGAGCAGTACTTC.

This clone was observed a single time. The genes are TRBV19 and TRBJ1-1, with TRBD1 matching 8 bases. Germline V gene data show CDR1 as LNHDA and CDR2 as SQIVND (reference sequence). The J segment lost 5 bases and the V segment lost 2 bases, leaving 7 bases of the junction unmatched. This CDR3 region has 15 residues. The CDR3 loop is CASSITAGGNTEAFF. The CDR3 bases are TGTGCCAGTAGTATAACGGCAGGGGGCAATACTGAAGCTTTCTTT.

The chain couples TRBV30 to TRBJ1-1; perhaps TRBD1 as D (5 bases). V dropped 2 bases and J dropped 8 bases, with 12 bases sitting between them. The germline gives CDR1 GTSNPN, CDR2 SVGIG (reference sequence). The CDR3 is made up of 12 amino acids. The CDR3 sequence: CAWSPPGLEAFF. CDR3 in DNA: TGTGCCTGGAGTCCTCCGGGACTAGAAGCTTTCTTT.

To note about this clone: The same CDR3 also results from other DNA sequences found in this sample. This chain connects TRBV7-9 to TRBJ2-2; 11 bases are shared with TRBD1. Trimming took 8 bases from V and 7 from J; bases not matched to a gene: 12. The CDR3 has 16 amino acids. Looked up from germline, CDR1 is SEHNR and CDR2 is FQNEAQ (reference sequence). CDR3 coding DNA: TGTGCCAGCTCCCCCGGACAGGGGGCTACGGGCGGGGAGCTGTTTTTT. Translating it yields CASSPGQGATGGELFF.

The chain couples TRBV29-1 to TRBJ2-3; 16 bases agree with TRBD2. The junction had 8 bases not matched to a gene; V was cut back by 2 bases and J by 6 bases. The germline CDR1 and CDR2 sequences are SQVTM and ANQGSEA. CDR3 length equals 17 residues. The CDR3 region has the DNA TGCAGCGTTGAAAGGAGGGGACTAGCGGGAGGGATGGATACGCAGTATTTT. Translation: CSVERRGLAGGMDTQYF.

The chain is built from TRBV11-2 and TRBJ2-7, with 8 bases identical to TRBD1. Germline assignment: CDR1 SGHAT and CDR2 FQNNGV. The CDR3 has 11 amino acids. The trim removed 4 bases at V and 12 bases at J, leaving 5 bases unmatched. The CDR3 region has the DNA TGTGCCAGCAGCTCTGGACAGGGCCGGTACTTC. This encodes CASSSGQGRYF.

This clone was detected only once. The rearrangement links TRBV9 to TRBJ2-5, with D perhaps TRBD1 (5 bases). With the DNA end fitting TRBJ2-7 better, the J assignment may be wrong. The CDR3 spans 15 residues. Germline V lookup: CDR1 SGDLS, CDR2 YYNGEE. The DNA of the CDR3 is TGTGCCAGCAGCGCCACCGACAGTCTCGTGAACGAGCAGTACTTC. The encoded protein is CASSATDSLVNEQYF.

This clone was picked up a small number of times. This chain connects TRBV12-5 to TRBJ2-1, with TRBD1 as a possible D gene (6 bases). With 6 bases removed from V and 9 bases from J, the gap between germline ends came to 18 bases. The CDR3 totals 14 residues. Germline CDR1 is LGHNT and CDR2 is FRNRAP. The CDR3 nucleotides are TGTGCTAGTGGGGAACAGGCCCGAGGGGGTGAGCAGTTCTTC. Protein product: CASGEQARGGEQFF.

The gene calls are TRBV29-1 and TRBJ1-4; 7 nucleotides line up with TRBD1. The ends lost 5 bases at V and 8 bases at J; junction bases unmatched: 17. Germline-derived CDR1 and CDR2 are SQVTM and ANQGSEA. The CDR3 is made up of 16 amino acids. CDR3 bases: TGCAGCGTTTCAATTGAGGGAAGGGGGCCGGGAGAAAAACTGTTTTTT. It yields the protein CSVSIEGRGPGEKLFF.

V is TRBV15 and J is TRBJ2-5, with D possibly being TRBD1 (6 bases). The J call may be mistaken, given a closer DNA end match to TRBJ2-7. Germline lookup yields CDR1 LNHNV and CDR2 YYDKDF (reference sequence). The CDR3 spans 14 residues. Written as DNA, the CDR3 is TGTGCCACCAGCAGAGTCAGGGGAGTTTCCGAGCAGTACTTC. This codes for CATSRVRGVSEQYF.

V usage is TRBV10-2 and J usage is TRBJ2-5, with TRBD2 identical over 9 bases. CDR1 is WSHSY, CDR2 SAAADI, per germline. The CDR3 spans 17 residues. V dropped 2 bases and J dropped 0; count of bases not matched to a gene: 7. CDR3 nucleotides: TGCGCCAGCAGTGAGGGGATAGCGGGGGAGTACCAAGAGACCCAGTACTTC. It translates to CASSEGIAGEYQETQYF.

This clone occurred once. The genes are TRBV29-1 and TRBJ2-6, with D hard to call. This CDR3 has 13 amino acids. Germline CDR1 SQVTM, CDR2 ANQGSEA. Trimming removed 7 bases at V and 3 bases at J, with 10 bases between. The CDR3 DNA reads TGCAGCGCCCTAGGAGATGGGGCCAACGTCCTGACTTTC. Translation: CSALGDGANVLTF.

There are a few counts of this clone. The rearrangement uses TRBV11-2 and TRBJ1-1; 7 nucleotides line up with TRBD1. The V segment lost 2 bases and the J segment 7 bases; nucleotides outside the gene matches: 7. The V gene's germline CDR1 is SGHAT and CDR2 FQNNGV. This CDR3 spans 14 amino acids. CDR3 bases: TGTGCCAGCAGCTTAACGACAGGGAGTCGTGAAGCTTTCTTT. Translated: CASSLTTGSREAFF.

The rearrangement uses TRBV7-2 and TRBJ2-7, with 8 bases lining up with TRBD1. The V gene's germline CDR1 is SGHTA and CDR2 FQGNSA. With 5 bases clipped from V and 2 bases from J, the junction kept 8 bases outside the gene matches. The CDR3 is made up of 15 amino acids. DNA of the CDR3: TGTGCCAGCAGCCCCCCCATGGGACAGGCCTACGAGCAGTACTTC. This encodes CASSPPMGQAYEQYF.

The chain uses TRBV11-2 and TRBJ2-7; TRBD2 agrees at 7 bases. Germline CDR1 is SGHAT and CDR2 is FQNNGV. Trimming cost V 1 base and J 2 bases; bases outside gene matches: 8. The CDR3 runs to 16 residues. CDR3 coding DNA: TGTGCCAGCAGCTTAGCCCCCCTTAGCGGGCCCTACGAGCAGTACTTC. Translated: CASSLAPLSGPYEQYF. The full variable domain, in which reference TRBV11-2 and TRBJ2-7 provide the parts outside the CDR3, is EAGVAQSPRYKIIEKRQSVAFWCNPISGHATLYWYQQILGQGPKLLIQFQNNGVVDDSQLPKDRFSAERLKGVDSTLKIQPAKLEDSAVYLCASSLAPLSGPYEQYFGPGTRLTVT.

The chain combines TRBV6-1 with TRBJ2-7; 7 bases align to TRBD2. The CDR3 is 13 residues long. Germline V lookup: CDR1 MNHNS, CDR2 SASEGT. Trimming removed 2 bases from V and 6 bases from J; junction bases left unmatched: 4. CDR3 coding DNA: TGTGCCAGCAGTGAAAGCGCTAGCGGCGAGCAGTACTTC. It specifies CASSESASGEQYF.

The V and J genes are TRBV7-2 and TRBJ1-5, with a weak D call TRBD1 (5 bases). V was clipped by 5 bases and J by 0 bases, with 11 bases between them. The CDR3 covers 15 residues. Germline V lookup: CDR1 SGHTA, CDR2 FQGNSA. CDR3 residues: CASSPQTASNQPQHF. CDR3 sequence (DNA): TGTGCCAGCAGCCCCCAGACAGCTAGCAATCAGCCCCAGCATTTT.

The chain employs TRBV5-5 and TRBJ1-1; the D is unclear. The CDR3 sequence is 12 residues long. The germline V gene encodes CDR1 SGHKS and CDR2 YYEKEE (reference sequence). Trimming took 4 bases from V and 4 from J, leaving 8 bases between them. The CDR3 DNA follows: TGTGCCAGCAGCCCCGTGAGCACTGAAGCTTTCTTT. It translates to CASSPVSTEAFF.

The chain joins TRBV19 to TRBJ1-6; the D gene is possibly TRBD1 (6 bases). V was clipped by 2 bases and J by 11 bases, with 22 bases between them. CDR1 LNHDA and CDR2 SQIVND come from the germline V gene (reference sequence). This CDR3 is 17 amino acids long. The CDR3 reads CASSISQGSEKKAPLHF. In DNA, the CDR3 is TGTGCCAGTAGTATATCACAGGGTAGTGAGAAAAAAGCACCCCTCCACTTT.

A few counts support this clone. The gene calls are TRBV27 and TRBJ2-7; 14 bases match TRBD2. CDR3 length: 19 amino acids. With 2 bases clipped from V and 4 bases from J, the junction kept 13 bases outside the gene matches. Germline CDR1 reads MNHEY; CDR2 reads SMNVEV (reference sequence). The CDR3 region is CASSLRADVGLAGGYEQYF. The DNA of the CDR3 is TGTGCCAGCAGTTTAAGGGCAGACGTCGGACTAGCGGGAGGTTACGAGCAGTACTTC.

This chain joins TRBV15 and TRBJ2-5; 9 bases align to TRBD2. CDR3 length: 16 residues. The V gene's germline CDR1 is LNHNV and CDR2 YYDKDF (reference sequence). V lost 1 base to trimming and J lost 0 bases; unmatched junction nucleotides: 3. The CDR3: CATSRGASGNQETQYF. CDR3 coding DNA: TGTGCCACCAGCAGAGGAGCTAGCGGGAACCAAGAGACCCAGTACTTC.

This clone was counted a single time. The rearrangement uses TRBV4-1 and TRBJ2-1; possible D gene TRBD2, 5 bases. The CDR3 spans 18 residues. V was trimmed by 0 bases and J by 0 bases, leaving 15 bases between them. Looked up from germline, CDR1 is MGHRA and CDR2 is YSYEKL. In DNA form, the CDR3 reads TGCGCCAGCAGCCAAGATCATGCGGGTTATAGCTCCTACAATGAGCAGTTCTTC. This encodes CASSQDHAGYSSYNEQFF.

J is TRBJ2-2 and V is TRBV7-2; D is unresolved. Between the trimmed V and J ends, which lost 4 bases and 7 bases, there was a span of 7 bases. Germline values: CDR1 SGHTA, CDR2 FQGNSA. The CDR3 covers 12 residues. The CDR3 DNA is TGTGCCAGCAGCTACATTATCGGGGAGCTGTTTTTT. It is translated as CASSYIIGELFF.

The V call is TRBV6-1, the J call TRBJ1-5; D ambiguous. V shed 5 bases and J shed 7 bases, with 15 bases lying between them. The germline V gene has CDR1 MNHNS and CDR2 SASEGT. The CDR3 length is 14 residues. The CDR3 DNA follows: TGTGCCAGCAGTACCAGTCCGGGCGGGCAGCCCCAGCATTTT. Its translation is CASSTSPGGQPQHF.